The TCR beta chain under discussion was sequenced for a study of CD8 T cells in Susac syndrome. About the research overall: Blood was drawn from patients with Susac syndrome. At that point, they were therapy-naive, on corticosteroids, or on intravenous immunoglobulin alone.

CDR1 LGHNA and CDR2 YSLEER come from the germline V gene. The CDR3 runs 17 residues. V trimming: 0 bases; J trimming: 3 bases; junction bases outside the gene matches: 1. The RNA, about 0.5 to 1 ug, was put through reverse transcription using random hexamers. The immunoSEQ assay covered 54 Vbeta and 13 Jbeta segments for CDR3. TCRdb analysed the immunoSEQ multiplex PCR reads with MiXCR anew, one entry per CDR3 protein. The data contain about 94,000 distinct CDR3 sequences, over 90% of them singletons. This sequence joins TRBV4-3 and TRBJ2-6, with 11 positions matching TRBD2. Sequencing was performed on CD4+ T cells from PBMCs. This clonotype was obtained from a human donor with Susac syndrome. In DNA form, the CDR3 reads TGCGCCAGCAGCCAAGACCTAGCGGGGGGTGGGGCCAACGTCCTGACTTTC. It is translated as CASSQDLAGGGANVLTF.